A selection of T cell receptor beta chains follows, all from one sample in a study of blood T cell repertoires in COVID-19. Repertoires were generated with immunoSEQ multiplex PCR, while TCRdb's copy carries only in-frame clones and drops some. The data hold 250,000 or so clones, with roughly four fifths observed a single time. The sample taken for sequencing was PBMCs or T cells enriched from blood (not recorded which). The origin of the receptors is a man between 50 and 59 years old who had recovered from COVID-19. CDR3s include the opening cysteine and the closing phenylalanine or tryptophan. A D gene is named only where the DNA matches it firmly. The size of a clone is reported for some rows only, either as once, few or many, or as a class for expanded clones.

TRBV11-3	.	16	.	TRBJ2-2	TGTGCCAGCATCAAAAAGGGGGAGTGGGGGACCGGGGAGCTGTTTTTT	CASIKKGEWGTGELFF
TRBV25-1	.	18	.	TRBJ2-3	TGTGCCAGCAGTGTCGGTCGGGGGACGGTGTCGGGTACAGATACGCAGTATTTT	CASSVGRGTVSGTDTQYF
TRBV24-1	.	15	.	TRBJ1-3	TGTGCCACCAGTGATTTGGGACTCTCTGGAAACACCATATATTTT	CATSDLGLSGNTIYF
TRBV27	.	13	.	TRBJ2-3	TGTGCCAGCAGTCCATGGGGCGCAGATACGCAGTATTTT	CASSPWGADTQYF
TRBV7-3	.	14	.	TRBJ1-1	TGTGCCAGCAGGAAGGGTCAGGGGTACACTGAAGCTTTCTTT	CASRKGQGYTEAFF
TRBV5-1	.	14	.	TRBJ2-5	TGCGCCAGCAGCTCGCCCCGGGGGCAAGAGACCCAGTACTTC	CASSSPRGQETQYF
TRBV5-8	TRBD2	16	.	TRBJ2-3	TGTGCCAGCAGCCGGAGCGGGAGGGAGGGAGAAGATACGCAGTATTTT	CASSRSGREGEDTQYF
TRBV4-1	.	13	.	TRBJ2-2	TGCGCCAGCAGCCACCTCAGCACCGGGGAGCTGTTTTTT	CASSHLSTGELFF
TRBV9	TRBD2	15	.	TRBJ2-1	TGTGCCAGCAGCGCGGCGGGGGGGCGCCTCGATGAGCAGTTCTTC	CASSAAGGRLDEQFF
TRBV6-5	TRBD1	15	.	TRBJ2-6	TGTGCCAGCATGGGAGACAGGGCTGGGGCCAACGTCCTGACTTTC	CASMGDRAGANVLTF
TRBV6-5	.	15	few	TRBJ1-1	TGTGCCAGCAGTTACTTAAGGGGCGCGGACACTGAAGCTTTCTTT	CASSYLRGADTEAFF
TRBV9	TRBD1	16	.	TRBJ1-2	TGTGCCAGCAGCCTAGAAGGGACAGGAGGCAACTATGGCTACACCTTC	CASSLEGTGGNYGYTF
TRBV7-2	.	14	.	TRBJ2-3	TGTGCCAGCACCCTCGGTAGCTGGGCAGATACGCAGTATTTT	CASTLGSWADTQYF
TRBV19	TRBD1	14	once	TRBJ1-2	TGTGCCAGTACCCTGACAGGGGGCGCGTATGGCTACACCTTC	CASTLTGGAYGYTF